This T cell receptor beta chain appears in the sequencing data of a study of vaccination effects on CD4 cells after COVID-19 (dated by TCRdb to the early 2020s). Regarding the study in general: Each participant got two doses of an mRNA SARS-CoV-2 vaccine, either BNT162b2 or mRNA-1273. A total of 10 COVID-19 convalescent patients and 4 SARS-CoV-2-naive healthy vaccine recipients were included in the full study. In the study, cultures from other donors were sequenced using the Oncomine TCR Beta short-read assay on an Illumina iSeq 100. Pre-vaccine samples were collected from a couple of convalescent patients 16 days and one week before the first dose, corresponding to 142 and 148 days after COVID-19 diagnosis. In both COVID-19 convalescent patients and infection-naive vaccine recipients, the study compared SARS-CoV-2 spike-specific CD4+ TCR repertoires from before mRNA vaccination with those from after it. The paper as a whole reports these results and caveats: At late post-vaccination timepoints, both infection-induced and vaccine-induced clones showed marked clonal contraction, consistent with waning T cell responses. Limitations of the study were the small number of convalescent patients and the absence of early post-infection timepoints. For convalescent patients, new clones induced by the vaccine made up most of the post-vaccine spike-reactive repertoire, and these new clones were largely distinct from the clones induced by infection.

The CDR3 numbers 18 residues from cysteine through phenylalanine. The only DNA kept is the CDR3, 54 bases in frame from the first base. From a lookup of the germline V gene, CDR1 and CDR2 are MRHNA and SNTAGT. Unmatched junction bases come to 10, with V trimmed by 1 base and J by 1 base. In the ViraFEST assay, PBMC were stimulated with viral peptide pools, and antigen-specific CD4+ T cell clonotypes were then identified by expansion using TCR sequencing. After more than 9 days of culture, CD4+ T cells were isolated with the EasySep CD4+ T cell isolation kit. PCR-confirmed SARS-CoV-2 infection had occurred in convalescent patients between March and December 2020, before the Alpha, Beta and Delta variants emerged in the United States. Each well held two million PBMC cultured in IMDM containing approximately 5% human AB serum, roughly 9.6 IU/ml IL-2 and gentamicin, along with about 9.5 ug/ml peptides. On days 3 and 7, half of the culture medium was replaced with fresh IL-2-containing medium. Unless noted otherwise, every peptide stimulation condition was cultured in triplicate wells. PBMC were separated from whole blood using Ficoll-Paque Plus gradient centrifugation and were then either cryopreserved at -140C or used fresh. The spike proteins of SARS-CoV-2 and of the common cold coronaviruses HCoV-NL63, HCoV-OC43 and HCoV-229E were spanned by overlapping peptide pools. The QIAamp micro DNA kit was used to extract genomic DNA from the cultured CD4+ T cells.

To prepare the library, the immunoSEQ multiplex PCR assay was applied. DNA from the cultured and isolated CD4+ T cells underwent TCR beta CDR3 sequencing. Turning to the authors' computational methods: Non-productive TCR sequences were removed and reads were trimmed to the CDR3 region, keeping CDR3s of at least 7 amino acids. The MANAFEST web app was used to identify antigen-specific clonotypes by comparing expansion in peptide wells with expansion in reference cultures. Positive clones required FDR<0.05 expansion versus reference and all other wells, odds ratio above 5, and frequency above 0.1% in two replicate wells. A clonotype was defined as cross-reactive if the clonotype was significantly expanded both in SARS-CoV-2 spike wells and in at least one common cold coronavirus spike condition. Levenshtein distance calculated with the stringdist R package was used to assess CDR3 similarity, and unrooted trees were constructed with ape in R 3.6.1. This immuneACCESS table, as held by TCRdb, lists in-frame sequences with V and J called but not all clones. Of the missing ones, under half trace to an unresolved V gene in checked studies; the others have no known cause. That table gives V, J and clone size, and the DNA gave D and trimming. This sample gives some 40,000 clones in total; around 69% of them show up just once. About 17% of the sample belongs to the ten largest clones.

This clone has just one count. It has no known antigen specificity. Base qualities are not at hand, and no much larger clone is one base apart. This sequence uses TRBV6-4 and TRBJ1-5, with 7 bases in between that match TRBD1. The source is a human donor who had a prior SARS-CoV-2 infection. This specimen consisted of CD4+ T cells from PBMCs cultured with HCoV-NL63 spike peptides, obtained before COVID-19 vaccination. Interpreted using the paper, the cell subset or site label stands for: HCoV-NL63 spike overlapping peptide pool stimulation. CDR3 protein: CASSDWRTGRRSNQPQHF. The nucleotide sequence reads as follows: TGTGCCAGCAGTGACTGGAGGACAGGTAGAAGGAGCAATCAGCCCCAGCATTTT.